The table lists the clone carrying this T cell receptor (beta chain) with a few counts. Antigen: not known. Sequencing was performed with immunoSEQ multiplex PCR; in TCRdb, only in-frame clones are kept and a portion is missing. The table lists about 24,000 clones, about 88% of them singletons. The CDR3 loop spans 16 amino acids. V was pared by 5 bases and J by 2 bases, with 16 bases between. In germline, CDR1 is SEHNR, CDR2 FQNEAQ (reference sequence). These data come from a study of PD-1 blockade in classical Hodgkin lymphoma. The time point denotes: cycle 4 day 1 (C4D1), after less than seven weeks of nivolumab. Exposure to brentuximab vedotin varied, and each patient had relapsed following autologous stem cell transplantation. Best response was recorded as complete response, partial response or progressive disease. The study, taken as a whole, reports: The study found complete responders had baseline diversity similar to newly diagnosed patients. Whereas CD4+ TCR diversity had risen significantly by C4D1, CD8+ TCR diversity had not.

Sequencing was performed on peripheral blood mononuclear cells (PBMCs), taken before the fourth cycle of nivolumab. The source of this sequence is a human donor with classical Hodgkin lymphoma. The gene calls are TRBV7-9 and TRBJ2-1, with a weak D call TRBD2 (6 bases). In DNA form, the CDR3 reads TGTGCCAGCAGCCCAAGGACTAATCGCCCCTACAATGAGCAGTTCTTC. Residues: CASSPRTNRPYNEQFF.